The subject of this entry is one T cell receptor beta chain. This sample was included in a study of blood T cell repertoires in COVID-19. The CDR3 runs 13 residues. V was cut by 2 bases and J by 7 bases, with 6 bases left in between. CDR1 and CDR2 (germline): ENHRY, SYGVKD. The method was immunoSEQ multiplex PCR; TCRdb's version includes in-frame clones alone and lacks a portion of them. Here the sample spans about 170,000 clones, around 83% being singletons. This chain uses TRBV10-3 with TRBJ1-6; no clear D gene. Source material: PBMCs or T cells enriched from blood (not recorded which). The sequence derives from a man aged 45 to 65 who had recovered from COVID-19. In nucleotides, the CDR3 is TGTGCCATCAGTGAGGTCGGGAATTCACCCCTCCACTTT. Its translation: CAISEVGNSPLHF.